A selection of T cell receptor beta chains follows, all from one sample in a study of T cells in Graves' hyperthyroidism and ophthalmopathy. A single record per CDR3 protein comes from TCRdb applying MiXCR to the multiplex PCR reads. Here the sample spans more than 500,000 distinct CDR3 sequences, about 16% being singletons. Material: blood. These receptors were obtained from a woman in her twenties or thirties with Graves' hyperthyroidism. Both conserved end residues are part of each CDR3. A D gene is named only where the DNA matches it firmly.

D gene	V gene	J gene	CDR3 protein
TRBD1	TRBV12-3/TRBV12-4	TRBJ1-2	CASSLKGRQGRDGYTF
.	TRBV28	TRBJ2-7	CASSFRAGMYEQYF
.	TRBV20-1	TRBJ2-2	CSARDLRGINTGELFF
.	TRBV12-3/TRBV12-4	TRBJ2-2	CASSLRGRNTGELFF
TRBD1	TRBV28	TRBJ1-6	CASRDAGGASNSPLHF
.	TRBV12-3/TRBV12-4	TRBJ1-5	CASSRTRESNQPQHF
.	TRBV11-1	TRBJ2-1	CASSLGRDDEQFF
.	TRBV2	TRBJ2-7	CASSGRGSYEQYF
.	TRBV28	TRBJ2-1	CASSSQGLEQFF
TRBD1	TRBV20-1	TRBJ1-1	CSARAGGDTEAFF
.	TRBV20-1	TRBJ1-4	CSGLSNEKLFF
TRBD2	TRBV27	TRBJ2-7	CASSLGLAYEQYF
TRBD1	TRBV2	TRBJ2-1	CASRPDRGRKNEQFF
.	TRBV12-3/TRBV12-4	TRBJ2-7	CASSPGRYSYEQYF
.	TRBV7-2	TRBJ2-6	CAGLSSGANVLTF
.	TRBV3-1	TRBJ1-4	CASSQEGGRGEKLFF
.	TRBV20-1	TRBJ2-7	CSADRPLGYEQYF